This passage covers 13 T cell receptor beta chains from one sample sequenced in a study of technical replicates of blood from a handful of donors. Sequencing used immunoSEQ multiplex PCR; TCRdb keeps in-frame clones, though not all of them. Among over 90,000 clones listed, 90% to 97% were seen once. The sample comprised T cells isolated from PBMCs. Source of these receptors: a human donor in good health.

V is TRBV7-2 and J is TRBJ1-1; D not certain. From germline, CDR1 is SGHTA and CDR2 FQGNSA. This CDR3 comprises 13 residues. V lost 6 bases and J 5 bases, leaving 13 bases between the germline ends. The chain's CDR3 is CASSSLEETEAFF. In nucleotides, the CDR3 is TGTGCCAGCAGTTCCCTGGAGGAGACTGAAGCTTTCTTT. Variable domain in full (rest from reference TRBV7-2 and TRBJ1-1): GAGVSQSPSNKVTEKGKDVELRCDPISGHTALYWYRQSLGQGLEFLIYFQGNSAPDKSGLPSDRFSAERTGGSVSTLTIQRTQQEDSAVYLCASSSLEETEAFFGQGTRLTVV.

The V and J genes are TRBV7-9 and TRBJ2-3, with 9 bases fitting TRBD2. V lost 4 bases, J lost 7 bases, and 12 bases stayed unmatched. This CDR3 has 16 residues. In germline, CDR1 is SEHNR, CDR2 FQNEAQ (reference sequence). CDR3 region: CASSSVLREGRHTQYF. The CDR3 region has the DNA TGTGCCAGCAGCTCCGTGTTGCGGGAGGGCCGCCATACGCAGTATTTT.

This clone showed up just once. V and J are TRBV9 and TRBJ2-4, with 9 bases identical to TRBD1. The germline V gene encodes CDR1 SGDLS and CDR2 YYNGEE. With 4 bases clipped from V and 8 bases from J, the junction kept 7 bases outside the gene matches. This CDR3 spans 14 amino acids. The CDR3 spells CASSPRTGEDIQYF. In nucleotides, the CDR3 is TGTGCCAGCAGCCCCCGGACAGGGGAGGACATTCAGTACTTC. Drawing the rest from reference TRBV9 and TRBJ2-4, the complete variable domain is DSGVTQTPKHLITATGQRVTLRCSPRSGDLSVYWYQQSLDQGLQFLIQYYNGEERAKGNILERFSAQQFPDLHSELNLSSLELGDSALYFCASSPRTGEDIQYFGAGTRLSVL.

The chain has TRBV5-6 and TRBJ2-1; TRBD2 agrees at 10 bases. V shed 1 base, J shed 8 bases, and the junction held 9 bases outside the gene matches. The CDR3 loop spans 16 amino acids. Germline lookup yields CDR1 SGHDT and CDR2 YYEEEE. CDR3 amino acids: CASSLMASGGLDEQFF. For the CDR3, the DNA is TGTGCCAGCAGCTTGATGGCTAGCGGGGGTTTGGATGAGCAGTTCTTC.

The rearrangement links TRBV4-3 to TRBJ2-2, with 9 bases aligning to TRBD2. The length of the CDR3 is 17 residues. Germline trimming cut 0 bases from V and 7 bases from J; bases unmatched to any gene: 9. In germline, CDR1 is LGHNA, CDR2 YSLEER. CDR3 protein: CASSQDTAGGEDGELFF. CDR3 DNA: TGCGCCAGCAGCCAAGATACGGCGGGAGGGGAGGACGGGGAGCTGTTTTTT.

The CDR3 region is CASSPSGTPNTGELFF. CDR3 nucleotides: TGTGCCAGCAGCCCCAGCGGGACCCCGAACACCGGGGAGCTGTTTTTT. V usage is TRBV27 and J usage is TRBJ2-2; 7 bases are shared with TRBD2. Germline CDR1 MNHEY, CDR2 SMNVEV (reference sequence). The junction had 7 bases not matched to a gene; V was cut back by 6 bases and J by 0 bases. This CDR3 is built from 16 residues.

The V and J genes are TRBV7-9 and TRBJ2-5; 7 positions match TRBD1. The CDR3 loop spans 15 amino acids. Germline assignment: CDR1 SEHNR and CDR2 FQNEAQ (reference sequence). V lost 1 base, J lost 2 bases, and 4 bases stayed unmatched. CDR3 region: CASSLGQGWQETQYF. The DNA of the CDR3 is TGTGCCAGCAGCTTAGGACAGGGTTGGCAAGAGACCCAGTACTTC.

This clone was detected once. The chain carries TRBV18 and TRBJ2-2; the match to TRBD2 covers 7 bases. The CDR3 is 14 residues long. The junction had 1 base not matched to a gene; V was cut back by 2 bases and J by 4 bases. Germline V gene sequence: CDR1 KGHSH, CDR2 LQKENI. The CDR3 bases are TGTGCCAGCTCACCAACGGGGGGCACCGGGGAGCTGTTTTTT. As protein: CASSPTGGTGELFF.

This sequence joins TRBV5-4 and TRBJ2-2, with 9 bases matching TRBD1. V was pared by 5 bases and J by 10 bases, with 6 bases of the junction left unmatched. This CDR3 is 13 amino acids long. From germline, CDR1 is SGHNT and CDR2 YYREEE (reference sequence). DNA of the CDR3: TGTGCCAGCAGTAAGAGGACAGGGGAGGAGCTGTTTTTT. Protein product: CASSKRTGEELFF.

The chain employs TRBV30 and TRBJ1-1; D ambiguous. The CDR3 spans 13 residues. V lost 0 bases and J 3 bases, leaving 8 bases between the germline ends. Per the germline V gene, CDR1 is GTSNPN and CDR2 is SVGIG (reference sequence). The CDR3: CAWSVPVYTEAFF. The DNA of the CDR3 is TGTGCCTGGAGTGTACCAGTATACACTGAAGCTTTCTTT. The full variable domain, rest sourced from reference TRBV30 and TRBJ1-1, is SQTIHQWPATLVQPVGSPLSLECTVEGTSNPNLYWYRQAAGRGLQLLFYSVGIGQISSEVPQNLSASRPQDRQFILSSKKLLLSDSGFYLCAWSVPVYTEAFFGQGTRLTVV.

The CDR3: CASSPLWTSGRNEQYF. CDR3 DNA: TGTGCCAGCAGCCCCCTCTGGACTAGCGGGAGGAACGAGCAGTACTTC. This chain connects TRBV14 to TRBJ2-7, with TRBD2 identical over 14 bases. The CDR3 length is 16 residues. The V gene's germline CDR1 is SGHDN and CDR2 FVKESK. V gave up 4 bases and J gave up 5 bases; unmatched junction bases: 7.

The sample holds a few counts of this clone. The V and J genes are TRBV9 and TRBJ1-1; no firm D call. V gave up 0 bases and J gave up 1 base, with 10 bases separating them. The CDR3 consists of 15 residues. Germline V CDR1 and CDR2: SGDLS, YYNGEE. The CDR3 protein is CASSVGHRSNTEAFF. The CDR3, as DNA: TGTGCCAGCAGCGTAGGACACCGCTCGAACACTGAAGCTTTCTTT. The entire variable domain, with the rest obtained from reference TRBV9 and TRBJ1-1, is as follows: DSGVTQTPKHLITATGQRVTLRCSPRSGDLSVYWYQQSLDQGLQFLIQYYNGEERAKGNILERFSAQQFPDLHSELNLSSLELGDSALYFCASSVGHRSNTEAFFGQGTRLTVV.

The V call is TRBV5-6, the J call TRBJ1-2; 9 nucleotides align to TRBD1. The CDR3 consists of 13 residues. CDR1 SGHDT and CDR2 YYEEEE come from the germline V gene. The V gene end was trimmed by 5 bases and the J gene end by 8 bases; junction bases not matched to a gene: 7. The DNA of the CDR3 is TGTGCCAGCAGTTGGACAGGGGTGGGGGGCTACACCTTC. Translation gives CASSWTGVGGYTF. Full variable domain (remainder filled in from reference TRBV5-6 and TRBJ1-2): DAGVTQSPTHLIKTRGQQVTLRCSPKSGHDTVSWYQQALGQGPQFIFQYYEEEERQRGNFPDRFSGHQFPNYSSELNVNALLLGDSALYLCASSWTGVGGYTFGSGTRLTVV.